This T cell receptor (beta chain) was obtained from a study of blood T cell repertoires in COVID-19. Produced via immunoSEQ multiplex PCR; TCRdb's table is partial and in-frame only. The sample has 200,000 or so clones, 80% to 85% seen once. The germline CDR1 and CDR2 sequences are SNHLY and FYNNEI. CDR3 length: 12 amino acids. V shed 9 bases and J shed 4 bases, with 12 bases lying between them. This TCR was recovered from a man between 40 and 49 years old who had recovered from COVID-19. The V call is TRBV2, the J call TRBJ1-1; unclear D gene. Sequencing was performed on PBMCs or T cells enriched from blood (not recorded which). The CDR3 protein is CASEGGSTEAFF. CDR3 nucleotides: TGTGCCAGTGAGGGAGGGTCCACTGAAGCTTTCTTT.